This TCR beta chain was sequenced during a study of OX40 agonist ivuxolimab in advanced cancers. About the research overall: In this cohort, patients received ivuxolimab, an agonistic anti-OX40 (CD134) antibody. Participants could have had prior anti-PD-1, anti-PD-L1 or anti-CTLA-4 therapy, and less than 45% had some. The study's findings and limits: On average, a greater number of expanded clones characterised CD8+ T cells relative to CD4+.

Clones were read by immunoSEQ multiplex PCR, and TCRdb kept only the in-frame ones, dropping some. This sample has 30,000 to 40,000 clones; around 89% occur once, and the top ten carry roughly 40%. As regards this clone: No antigen is known for it.

The CDR3 sequence is 13 residues long. Trimming removed 9 bases from V and 0 bases from J, with 11 bases in between. Per germline, CDR1 MNHNS and CDR2 SASEGT. The sequencing used CD4+ or CD8+ T cells sorted from blood, collected in a trial of the OX40 agonist ivuxolimab. The rearrangement links TRBV6-1 to TRBJ1-1; D not certain. This sequence was found in an adult with an advanced solid tumor such as melanoma, head and neck, liver or kidney cancer. CDR3 DNA: TGTGCCAGTGCTACGATCGTGAACACTGAAGCTTTCTTT. This encodes CASATIVNTEAFF.